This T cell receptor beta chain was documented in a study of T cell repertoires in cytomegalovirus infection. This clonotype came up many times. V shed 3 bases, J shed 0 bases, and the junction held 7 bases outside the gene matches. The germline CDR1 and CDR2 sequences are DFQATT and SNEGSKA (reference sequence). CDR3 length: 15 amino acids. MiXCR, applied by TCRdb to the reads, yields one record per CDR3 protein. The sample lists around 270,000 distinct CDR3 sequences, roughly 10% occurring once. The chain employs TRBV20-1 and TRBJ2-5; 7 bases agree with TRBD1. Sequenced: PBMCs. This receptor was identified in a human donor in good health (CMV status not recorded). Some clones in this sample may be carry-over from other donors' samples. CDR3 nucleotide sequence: TGCAGTGCTAGGGGCGCACAGGGGTACCAAGAGACCCAGTACTTC. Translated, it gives CSARGAQGYQETQYF.